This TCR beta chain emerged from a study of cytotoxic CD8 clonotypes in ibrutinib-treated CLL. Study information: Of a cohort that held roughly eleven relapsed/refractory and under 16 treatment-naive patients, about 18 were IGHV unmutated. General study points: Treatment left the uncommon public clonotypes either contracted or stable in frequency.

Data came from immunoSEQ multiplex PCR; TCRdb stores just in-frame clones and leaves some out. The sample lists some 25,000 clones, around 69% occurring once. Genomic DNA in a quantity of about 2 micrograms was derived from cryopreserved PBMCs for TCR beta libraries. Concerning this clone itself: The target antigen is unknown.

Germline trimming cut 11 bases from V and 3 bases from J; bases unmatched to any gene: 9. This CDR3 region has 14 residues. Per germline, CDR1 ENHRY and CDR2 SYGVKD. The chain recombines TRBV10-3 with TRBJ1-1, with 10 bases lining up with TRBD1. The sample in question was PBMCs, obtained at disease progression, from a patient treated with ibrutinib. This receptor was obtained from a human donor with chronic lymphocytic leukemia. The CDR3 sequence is CASQPGTGDTEAFF. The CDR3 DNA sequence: TGTGCCTCACAACCCGGGACAGGGGACACTGAAGCTTTCTTT.